This TCR beta chain originates from a study of blood T cells in healthy people across ages. The study's findings and limits: With donor CMV status unknown, expanded clonotype changes were possibly confounded.

V dropped 5 bases and J dropped 6 bases, with 14 bases sitting between them. The CDR3 covers 15 residues. CDR1 and CDR2 (germline): SGHTA, FQGTGA. Alongside a J-beta primer mix, a sample-barcoded 5' primer served in a second PCR lasting roughly 7 to 11 cycles. Each CDR3 protein is one row after TCRdb ran MiXCR on the 5' RACE reads. Of roughly 1,100,000 distinct CDR3 sequences in the sample, almost 25% were seen once. This clonotype came up a few times. Its specificity is not known. The sample was also linked to a second study, of T cells of mothers and their children.

This receptor was identified in a girl aged 2-10 years in good health. The material sequenced was blood. The chain uses TRBV7-3 and TRBJ1-6; tentative D call: TRBD1 (5 bases). The CDR3 here is CASSPGTGGNSPLHF. In nucleotides, the CDR3 is TGTGCCAGCAGCCCCGGGACGGGCGGTAATTCACCCCTCCACTTT.